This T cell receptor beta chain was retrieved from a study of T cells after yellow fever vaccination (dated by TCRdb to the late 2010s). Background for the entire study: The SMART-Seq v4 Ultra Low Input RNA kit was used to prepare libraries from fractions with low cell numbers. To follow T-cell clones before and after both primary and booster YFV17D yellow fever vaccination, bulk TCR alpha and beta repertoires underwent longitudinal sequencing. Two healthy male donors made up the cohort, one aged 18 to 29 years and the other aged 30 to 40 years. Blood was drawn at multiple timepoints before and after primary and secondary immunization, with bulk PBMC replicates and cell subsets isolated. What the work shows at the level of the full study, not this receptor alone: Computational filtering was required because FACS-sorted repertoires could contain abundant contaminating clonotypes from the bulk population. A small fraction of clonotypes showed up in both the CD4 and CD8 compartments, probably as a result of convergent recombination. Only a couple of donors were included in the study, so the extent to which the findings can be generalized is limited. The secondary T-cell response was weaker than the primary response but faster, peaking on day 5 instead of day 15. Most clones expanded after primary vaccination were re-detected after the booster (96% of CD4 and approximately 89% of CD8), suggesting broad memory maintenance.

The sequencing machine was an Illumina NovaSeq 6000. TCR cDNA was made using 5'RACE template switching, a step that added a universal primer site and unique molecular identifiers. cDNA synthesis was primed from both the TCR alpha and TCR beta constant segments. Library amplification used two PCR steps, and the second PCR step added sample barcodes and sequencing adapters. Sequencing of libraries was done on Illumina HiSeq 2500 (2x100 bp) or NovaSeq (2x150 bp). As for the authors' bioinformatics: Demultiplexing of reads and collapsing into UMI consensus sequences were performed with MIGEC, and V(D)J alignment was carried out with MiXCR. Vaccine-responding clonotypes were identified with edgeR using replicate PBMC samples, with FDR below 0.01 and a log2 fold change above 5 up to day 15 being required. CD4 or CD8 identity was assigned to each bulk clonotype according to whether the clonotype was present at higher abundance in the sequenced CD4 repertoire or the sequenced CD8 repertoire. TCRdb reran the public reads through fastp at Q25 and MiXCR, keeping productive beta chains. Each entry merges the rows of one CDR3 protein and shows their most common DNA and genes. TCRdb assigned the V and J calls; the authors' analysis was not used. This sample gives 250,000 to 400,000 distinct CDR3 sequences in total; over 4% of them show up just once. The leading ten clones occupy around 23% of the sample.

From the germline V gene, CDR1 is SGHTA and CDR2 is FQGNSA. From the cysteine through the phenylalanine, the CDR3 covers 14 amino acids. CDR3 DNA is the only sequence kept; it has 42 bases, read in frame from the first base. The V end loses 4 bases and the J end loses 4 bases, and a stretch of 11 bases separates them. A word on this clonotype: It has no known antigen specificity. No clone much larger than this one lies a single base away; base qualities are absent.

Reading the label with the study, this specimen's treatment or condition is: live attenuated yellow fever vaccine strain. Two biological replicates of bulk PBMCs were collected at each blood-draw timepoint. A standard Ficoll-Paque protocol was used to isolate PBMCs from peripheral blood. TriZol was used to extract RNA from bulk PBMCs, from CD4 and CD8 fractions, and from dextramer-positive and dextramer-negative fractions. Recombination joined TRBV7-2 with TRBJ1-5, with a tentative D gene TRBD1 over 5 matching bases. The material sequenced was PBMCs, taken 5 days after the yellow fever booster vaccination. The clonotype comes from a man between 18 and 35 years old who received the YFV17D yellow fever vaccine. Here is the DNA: TGTGCCAGCAGCTCCCATTGGGGGAATCAGCCCCAGCATTTT. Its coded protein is CASSSHWGNQPQHF.